This T cell receptor (beta chain) was found in a study of T cells in localized non-small cell lung cancer. Study-level results: In uninvolved adjacent lung, T cell clonality reached its highest value, exceeding tumor. Greater T cell density in blood accompanied longer overall survival.

Measured with immunoSEQ multiplex PCR; TCRdb has only the in-frame clones, and not every one. The repertoire holds around 130,000 clones, with around 89% as singletons. CDR1 and CDR2 (germline): SGHNT, YENEEA. V was trimmed by 2 bases and J by 6 bases, leaving 9 bases between them. This CDR3 contains 13 residues. On this clone itself: Its antigen is currently unknown.

The source is a female donor older than 55 with stage I lung adenocarcinoma. The material sequenced was peripheral blood, taken before any cancer treatment. The chain couples TRBV11-3 to TRBJ2-3; D perhaps matches TRBD1 (5 bases). CDR3 residues: CASSLTGSDTQYF. The CDR3, as DNA: TGTGCCAGCAGCTTAACAGGCTCGGATACGCAGTATTTT.